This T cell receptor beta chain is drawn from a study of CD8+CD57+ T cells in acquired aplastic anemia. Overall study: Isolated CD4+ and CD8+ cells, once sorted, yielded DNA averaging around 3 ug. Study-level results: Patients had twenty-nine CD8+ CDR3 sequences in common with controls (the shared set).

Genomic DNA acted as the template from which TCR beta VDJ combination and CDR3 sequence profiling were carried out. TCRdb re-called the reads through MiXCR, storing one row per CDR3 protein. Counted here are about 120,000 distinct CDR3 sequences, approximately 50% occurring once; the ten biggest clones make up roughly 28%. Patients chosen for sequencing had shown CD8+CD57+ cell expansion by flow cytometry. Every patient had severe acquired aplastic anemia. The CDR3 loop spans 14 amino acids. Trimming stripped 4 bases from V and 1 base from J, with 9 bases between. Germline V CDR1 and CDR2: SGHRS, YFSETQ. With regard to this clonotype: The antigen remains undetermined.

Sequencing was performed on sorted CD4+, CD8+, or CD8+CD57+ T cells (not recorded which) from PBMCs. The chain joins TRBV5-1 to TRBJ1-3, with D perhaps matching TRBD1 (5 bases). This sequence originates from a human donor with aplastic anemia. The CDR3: CASSQQGSGNTIYF. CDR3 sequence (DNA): TGCGCCAGCAGCCAGCAGGGTTCTGGAAACACCATATATTTT. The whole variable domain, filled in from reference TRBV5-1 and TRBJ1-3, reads KAGVTQTPRYLIKTRGQQVTLSCSPISGHRSVSWYQQTPGQGLQFLFEYFSETQRNKGNFPGRFSGRQFSNSRSEMNVSTLELGDSALYLCASSQQGSGNTIYFGEGSWLTVV.